This T cell receptor (beta chain) was recorded in a study of shared clonotypes between healthy human individuals. Germline assignment: CDR1 MDHEN and CDR2 SYDVKM. There are 14 residues in the CDR3. This table comes from immunoSEQ multiplex PCR, and its TCRdb copy is limited to in-frame clones, with some not included. Among under 650,000 clones, almost 97% were seen once, and the ten largest hold 0.06%. The receptor's source is a woman younger than 45 in good health. This rearrangement joins TRBV28 to TRBJ2-5; 7 nucleotides align to TRBD1. The better agreement between TRBJ2-7 and the DNA end casts doubt on the J call. Sequenced: naive CD4+ T cells sorted from blood. Subset of the sample: CD45RA+ positively selected. CDR3 protein: CASSPGTETYEQYF. The CDR3 DNA reads as TGTGCCAGCAGTCCCGGGACAGAGACCTACGAGCAGTACTTC.